The rows below give T cell receptor beta chains drawn from one sample of a study of cytomegalovirus exposure and HLA in healthy donors. TCRdb keeps only in-frame clones here, not all; method: immunoSEQ multiplex PCR. The table includes about 200,000 clones, about 78% detected once. Sequencing was done on a sample of PBMCs. These receptors originate from a woman aged 25 to 39 in good health and CMV-seronegative. Each CDR3 is given with its conserved first and last residue. The D gene is left open where the match is weak. Where a row states a size, it is once, few, many or the class of an expanded clone; other rows omit it.

clone_size: -
d_call: TRBD1
v_call: TRBV5-4
j_call: TRBJ2-7
cdr3_length: 14
cdr3_aa: CASSPGTGGNEQYF
cdr3_nt: TGTGCCAGCAGCCCCGGGACAGGGGGCAACGAGCAGTACTTC

clone_size: -
d_call: -
v_call: TRBV30
j_call: TRBJ1-1
cdr3_length: 15
cdr3_aa: CAWIQPRTGNTEAFF
cdr3_nt: TGTGCCTGGATCCAGCCTCGAACAGGGAACACTGAAGCTTTCTTT

clone_size: once
d_call: -
v_call: TRBV19
j_call: TRBJ1-4
cdr3_length: 15
cdr3_aa: CASTRPQATNEKLFF
cdr3_nt: TGTGCCAGTACCAGACCACAGGCAACTAATGAAAAACTGTTTTTT

clone_size: -
d_call: TRBD1
v_call: TRBV7-9
j_call: TRBJ2-4
cdr3_length: 13
cdr3_aa: CASSLPTGPIQYF
cdr3_nt: TGTGCCAGCAGCTTACCGACAGGGCCTATTCAGTACTTC

clone_size: -
d_call: TRBD1
v_call: TRBV5-3
j_call: TRBJ1-1
cdr3_length: 17
cdr3_aa: CARSLQYVQGANTEAFF
cdr3_nt: TGTGCCAGAAGCTTGCAATACGTACAGGGGGCCAACACTGAAGCTTTCTTT

clone_size: -
d_call: -
v_call: TRBV29-1
j_call: TRBJ1-4
cdr3_length: 14
cdr3_aa: CSAGTHTTNEKLFF
cdr3_nt: TGCAGCGCTGGGACTCATACAACTAATGAAAAACTGTTTTTT

clone_size: -
d_call: TRBD2
v_call: TRBV5-1
j_call: TRBJ2-1
cdr3_length: 15
cdr3_aa: CASSRTSGSYNEQFF
cdr3_nt: TGCGCCAGCAGCAGAACTAGCGGGTCTTACAATGAGCAGTTCTTC

clone_size: -
d_call: -
v_call: TRBV29-1
j_call: TRBJ2-3
cdr3_length: 14
cdr3_aa: CSVEPGQRTDTQYF
cdr3_nt: TGCAGCGTTGAGCCCGGACAGCGCACAGATACGCAGTATTTT

clone_size: -
d_call: -
v_call: TRBV5-1
j_call: TRBJ1-4
cdr3_length: 14
cdr3_aa: CASSLGQPNEKLFF
cdr3_nt: TGCGCCAGCAGCTTGGGACAGCCAAATGAAAAACTGTTTTTT

clone_size: few
d_call: -
v_call: TRBV6-1
j_call: TRBJ1-3
cdr3_length: 12
cdr3_aa: CASSATRNTIYF
cdr3_nt: TGTGCCAGCAGTGCCACAAGAAACACCATATATTTT

clone_size: -
d_call: TRBD2
v_call: TRBV4-1
j_call: TRBJ2-1
cdr3_length: 16
cdr3_aa: CASSQVRLVAGDEQFF
cdr3_nt: TGCGCCAGCAGCCAAGTACGGCTAGTCGCGGGGGATGAGCAGTTCTTC

clone_size: -
d_call: -
v_call: TRBV27
j_call: TRBJ2-7
cdr3_length: 14
cdr3_aa: CASRPETEAYEQYF
cdr3_nt: TGTGCCAGCAGACCCGAGACAGAGGCCTACGAGCAGTACTTC

clone_size: -
d_call: TRBD1
v_call: TRBV23-1
j_call: TRBJ1-2
cdr3_length: 15
cdr3_aa: CASKRSTGSNYGYTF
cdr3_nt: TGCGCCAGCAAACGGTCGACAGGGAGCAACTATGGCTACACCTTC